What follows are 20 T cell receptor beta chains derived from one specimen sequenced in a study of monozygotic twins with inflammatory bowel disease. TCRdb reprocessed the 5' RACE reads; each CDR3 protein has one entry and no DNA is given. Across roughly 150,000 distinct CDR3 sequences, the top ten clones capture 1% to 1.5% of the sample. The sequenced sample was blood. The source of these receptors is a human donor with ulcerative colitis or Crohn's disease, or a healthy co-twin of an affected twin (not recorded which).

The chain couples TRBV7-2 to TRBJ1-5; TCRdb gives TRBD1 as the D gene, but with no DNA this cannot be confirmed. CDR3 length: 14 amino acids. The germline gives CDR1 SGHTA, CDR2 FQGNSA. The chain's CDR3 is CASTTGKGNSAQHF.

This chain connects TRBV7-3 to TRBJ2-5; the TCRdb call, TRBD2, lacks DNA for checking. The CDR3 extends over 15 amino acids. Germline assignment: CDR1 SGHTA and CDR2 FQGTGA. This chain's CDR3 is CASSLKAGPQETQYF.

V usage is TRBV6-5 and J usage is TRBJ1-5; TCRdb's D call, TRBD1, is unchecked because there is no DNA. Per germline, CDR1 MNHEY and CDR2 SVGAGI. The CDR3 runs to 17 residues. CDR3 amino acids: CASSQPTGRYSNQPQHF.

The J gene is TRBJ2-1, the V gene TRBV9; the TCRdb call, TRBD1, lacks DNA for checking. CDR3 length: 14 amino acids. Germline V gene lookup returns CDR1 SGDLS and CDR2 YYNGEE. CDR3: CASSVAGTDNEQFF.

This chain uses TRBV12-3 or TRBV12-4 with TRBJ1-1. This CDR3 region has 14 residues. CDR3 loop: CASSKPRMNTEAFF.

The V call is TRBV7-9, the J call TRBJ1-1; checking the TCRdb D call of TRBD1 is not possible without DNA. The CDR3 extends over 15 amino acids. The germline gives CDR1 SEHNR, CDR2 FQNEAQ (reference sequence). The CDR3: CASSLVSGKNTEAFF. The entire variable domain, with the rest obtained from reference TRBV7-9 and TRBJ1-1, is as follows: DTGVSQNPRHKITKRGQNVTFRCDPISEHNRLYWYRQTLGQGPEFLTYFQNEAQLEKSRLLSDRFSAERPKGSFSTLEIQRTEQGDSAMYLCASSLVSGKNTEAFFGQGTRLTVV.

The V gene is TRBV10-1, the J gene TRBJ2-5; as DNA is missing, the TRBD2 call by TCRdb cannot be tested. Germline CDR1 WNHNN, CDR2 SYGVQD (reference sequence). This CDR3 comprises 16 residues. CDR3 amino acids: CASSEGFGPHQETQYF.

The chain's CDR3 is CASSPRRDRLGYGYTF. V is TRBV12-3 or TRBV12-4 and J is TRBJ1-2; TCRdb indicates TRBD1, and absent DNA this call remains unverified. The CDR3 covers 16 residues.

The rearrangement joins TRBV5-1 to TRBJ1-1; TCRdb's D call of TRBD1 is untestable without DNA. The CDR3 is 13 amino acids. From germline, CDR1 is SGHRS and CDR2 YFSETQ. CDR3 sequence: CASKIGASTEAFF.

The rearrangement links TRBV3-1 to TRBJ2-1; without DNA, the TCRdb call of TRBD2 cannot be checked. The CDR3 has 15 residues. Germline CDR1 reads LGHDT; CDR2 reads YNNKEL (reference sequence). The CDR3 loop reads CASSQDPAGVNEQFF.

The gene calls are TRBV7-9 and TRBJ2-5; TCRdb calls TRBD1, which cannot be checked without DNA. The V gene's germline CDR1 is SEHNR and CDR2 FQNEAQ (reference sequence). The CDR3 is made up of 16 amino acids. This chain's CDR3 is CASSFLTGRVEETQYF.

This rearrangement joins TRBV11-2 to TRBJ1-1; absent DNA, TCRdb's TRBD1 call cannot be checked. Per the germline V gene, CDR1 is SGHAT and CDR2 is FQNNGV. CDR3 length equals 16 residues. The CDR3 loop reads CASGPERGRWNTEAFF.

The chain combines TRBV12-3 or TRBV12-4 with TRBJ2-1; TCRdb outputs TRBD1, but without DNA this stays unchecked. The CDR3 extends over 13 amino acids. This CDR3 is CASSGHDDHEQFF.

The gene calls are TRBV5-6 and TRBJ2-1; TCRdb reports TRBD2, a call that lacks DNA to check it against. Germline CDR1 reads SGHDT; CDR2 reads YYEEEE. The CDR3 covers 15 residues. The CDR3 reads CASSPSGTSYNEQFF.

The chain carries TRBV7-6 and TRBJ1-4. CDR3 size: 15 residues. Germline V gene sequence: CDR1 SGHVS, CDR2 FNYEAQ. The CDR3 reads CASSLLRATNEKLFF.

The chain combines TRBV24-1 with TRBJ2-2. Germline CDR1 reads KGHDR; CDR2 reads SFDVKD. CDR3 length: 13 residues. CDR3 in amino acids: CATSELLTGELFF.

The chain combines TRBV5-5 with TRBJ2-2; TCRdb gives TRBD2 as the D gene, but with no DNA this cannot be confirmed. Per the germline V gene, CDR1 is SGHKS and CDR2 is YYEKEE (reference sequence). The length of the CDR3 is 18 residues. The CDR3 here is CASSLNPGLAGVYGELFF.

The rearrangement joins TRBV5-6 to TRBJ2-7; TCRdb gives TRBD2 as the D gene, but with no DNA this cannot be confirmed. The CDR3 is made up of 15 amino acids. The V gene's germline CDR1 is SGHDT and CDR2 YYEEEE. The CDR3 sequence: CASSRGLAESYEQYF.

The chain links TRBV11-2 to TRBJ2-5; the TCRdb D gene call, TRBD2, has no DNA to confirm it. The CDR3 totals 15 residues. CDR1 is SGHAT and CDR2 is FQNNGV in the germline V gene. The CDR3 spells CASSEGTISQETQYF.

The J gene is TRBJ2-7, the V gene TRBV20-1; TCRdb designates TRBD1, a call that cannot be tested without DNA. Germline V gene data show CDR1 as DFQATT and CDR2 as SNEGSKA (reference sequence). This CDR3 spans 14 amino acids. The CDR3 is CSARGTLGSYEQYF.